This entry is about one T cell receptor (beta chain). These data are taken from a study of blood T cell repertoires in COVID-19. V shed 6 bases, J shed 7 bases, and the junction held 12 bases outside the gene matches. The CDR3 contains 14 residues. Germline CDR1 KGHSH, CDR2 LQKENI. The data were produced by immunoSEQ multiplex PCR, yet TCRdb's version contains in-frame clones alone and is incomplete. The data show roughly 200,000 clones, roughly 85% seen once. The chain uses TRBV18 and TRBJ2-7; 7 bases are a match to TRBD2. This TCR came from a man aged 35 to 55 who had recovered from COVID-19. The sequencing sample was made of PBMCs or T cells enriched from blood (not recorded which). The CDR3 loop is CASSSGVGTKEQYF. Written as DNA, the CDR3 is TGTGCCAGCTCTTCGGGTGTGGGGACTAAGGAGCAGTACTTC.